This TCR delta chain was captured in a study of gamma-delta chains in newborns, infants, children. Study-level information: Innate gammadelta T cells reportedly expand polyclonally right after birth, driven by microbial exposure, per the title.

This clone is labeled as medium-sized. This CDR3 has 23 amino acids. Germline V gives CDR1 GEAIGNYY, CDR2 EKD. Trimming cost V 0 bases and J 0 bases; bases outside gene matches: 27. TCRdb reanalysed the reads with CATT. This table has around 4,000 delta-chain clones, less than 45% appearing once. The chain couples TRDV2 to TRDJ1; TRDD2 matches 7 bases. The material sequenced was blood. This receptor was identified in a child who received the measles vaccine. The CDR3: CACDTGPPPPFLQGVLYTDKLIF. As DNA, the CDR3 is TGTGCCTGTGACACCGGCCCCCCTCCCCCCTTCCTCCAGGGGGTCCTGTACACCGATAAACTCATCTTT.